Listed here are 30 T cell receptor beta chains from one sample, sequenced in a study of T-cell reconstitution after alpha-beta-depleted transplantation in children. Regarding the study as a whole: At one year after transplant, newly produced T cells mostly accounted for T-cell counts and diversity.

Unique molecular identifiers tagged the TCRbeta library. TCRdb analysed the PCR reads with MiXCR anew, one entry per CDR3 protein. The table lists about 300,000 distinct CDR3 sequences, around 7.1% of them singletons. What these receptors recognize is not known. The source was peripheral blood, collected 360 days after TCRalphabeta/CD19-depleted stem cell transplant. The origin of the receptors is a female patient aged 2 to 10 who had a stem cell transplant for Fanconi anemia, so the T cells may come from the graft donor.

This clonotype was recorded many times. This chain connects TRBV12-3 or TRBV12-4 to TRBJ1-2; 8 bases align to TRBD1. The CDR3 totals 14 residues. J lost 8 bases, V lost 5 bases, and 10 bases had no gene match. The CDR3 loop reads CASSPTIQGGGYTF. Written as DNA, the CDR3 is TGTGCCAGCAGTCCCACAATACAGGGGGGCGGCTACACCTTC.

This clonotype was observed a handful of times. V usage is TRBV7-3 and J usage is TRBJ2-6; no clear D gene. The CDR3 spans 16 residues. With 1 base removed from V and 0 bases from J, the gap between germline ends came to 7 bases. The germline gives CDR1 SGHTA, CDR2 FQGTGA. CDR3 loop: CASSLILPSGANVLTF. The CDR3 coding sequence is TGTGCCAGCAGCTTAATCTTACCCTCTGGGGCCAACGTCCTGACTTTC.

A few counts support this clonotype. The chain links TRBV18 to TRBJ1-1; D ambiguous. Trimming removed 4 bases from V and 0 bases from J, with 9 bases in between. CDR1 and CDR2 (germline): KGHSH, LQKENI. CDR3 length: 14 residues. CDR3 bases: TGTGCCAGCTCACGAGGGATCATGAACACTGAAGCTTTCTTT. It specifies CASSRGIMNTEAFF.

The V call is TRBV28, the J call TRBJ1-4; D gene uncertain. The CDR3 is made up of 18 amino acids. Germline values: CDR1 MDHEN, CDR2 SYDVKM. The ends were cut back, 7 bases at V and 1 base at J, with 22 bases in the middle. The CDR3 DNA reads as TGTGCCAGCAAAGCCACACTCCCACGCGACTTAACTAATGAAAAACTGTTTTTT. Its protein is CASKATLPRDLTNEKLFF. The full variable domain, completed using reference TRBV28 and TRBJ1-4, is DVKVTQSSRYLVKRTGEKVFLECVQDMDHENMFWYRQDPGLGLRLIYFSYDVKMKEKGDIPEGYSVSREKKERFSLILESASTNQTSMYLCASKATLPRDLTNEKLFFGSGTQLSVL.

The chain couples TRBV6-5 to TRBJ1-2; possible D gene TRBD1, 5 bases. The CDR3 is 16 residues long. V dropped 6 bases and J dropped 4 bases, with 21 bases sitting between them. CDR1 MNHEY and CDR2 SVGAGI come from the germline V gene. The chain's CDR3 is CASSHIIGTDVYGYTF. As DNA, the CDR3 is TGTGCCAGCAGCCACATTATCGGGACTGATGTCTATGGCTACACCTTC.

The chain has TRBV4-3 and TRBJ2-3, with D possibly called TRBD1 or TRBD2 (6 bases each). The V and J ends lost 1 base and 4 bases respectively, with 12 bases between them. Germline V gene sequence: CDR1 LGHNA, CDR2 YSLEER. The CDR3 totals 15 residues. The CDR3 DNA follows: TGCGCCAGCAGCCAAGGTTGGGGGGCCTCAGATACGCAGTATTTT. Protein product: CASSQGWGASDTQYF.

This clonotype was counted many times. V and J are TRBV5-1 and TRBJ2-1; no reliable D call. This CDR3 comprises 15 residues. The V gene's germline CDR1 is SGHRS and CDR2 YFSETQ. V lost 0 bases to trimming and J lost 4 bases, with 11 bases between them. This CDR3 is CASSLVRPPYNEQFF. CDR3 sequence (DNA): TGCGCCAGCAGCTTGGTTCGGCCCCCATACAATGAGCAGTTCTTC.

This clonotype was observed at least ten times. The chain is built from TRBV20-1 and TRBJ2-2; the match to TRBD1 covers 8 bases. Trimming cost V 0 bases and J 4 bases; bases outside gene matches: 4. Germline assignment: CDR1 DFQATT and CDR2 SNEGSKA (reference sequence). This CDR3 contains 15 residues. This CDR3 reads CSAREGQASTGELFF. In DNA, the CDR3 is TGCAGTGCTAGAGAGGGACAGGCCTCCACCGGGGAGCTGTTTTTT.

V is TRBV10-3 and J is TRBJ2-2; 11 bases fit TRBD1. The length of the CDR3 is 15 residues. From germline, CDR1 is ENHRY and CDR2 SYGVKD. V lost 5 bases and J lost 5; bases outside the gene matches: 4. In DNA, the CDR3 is TGTGCCATCAGTACCGGGACAGGGGGGACCGGGGAGCTGTTTTTT. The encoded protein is CAISTGTGGTGELFF.

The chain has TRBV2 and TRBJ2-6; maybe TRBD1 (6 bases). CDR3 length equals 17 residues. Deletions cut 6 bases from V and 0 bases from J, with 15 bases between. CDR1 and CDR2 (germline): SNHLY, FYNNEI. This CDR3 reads CASRKYRVISGANVLTF. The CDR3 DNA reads TGTGCCAGCAGAAAGTACAGGGTAATCTCTGGGGCCAACGTCCTGACTTTC.

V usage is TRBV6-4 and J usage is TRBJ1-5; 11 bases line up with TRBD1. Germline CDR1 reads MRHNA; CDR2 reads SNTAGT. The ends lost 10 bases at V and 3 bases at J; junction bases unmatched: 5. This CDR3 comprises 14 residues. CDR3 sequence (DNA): TGTGCCAACTTGGACAGGGGGCTCAATCAGCCCCAGCATTTT. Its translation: CANLDRGLNQPQHF.

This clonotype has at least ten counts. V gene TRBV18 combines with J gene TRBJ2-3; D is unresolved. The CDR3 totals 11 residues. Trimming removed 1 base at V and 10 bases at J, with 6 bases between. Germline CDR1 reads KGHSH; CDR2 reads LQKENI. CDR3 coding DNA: TGTGCCAGCTCACCACTTTATCCGCAGTATTTT. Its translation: CASSPLYPQYF.

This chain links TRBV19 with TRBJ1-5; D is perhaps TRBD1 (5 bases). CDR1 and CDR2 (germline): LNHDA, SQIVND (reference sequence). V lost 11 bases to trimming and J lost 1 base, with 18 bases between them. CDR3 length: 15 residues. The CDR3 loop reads CASQTTGTSNQPQHF. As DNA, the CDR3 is TGTGCCTCACAGACCACAGGAACGAGCAATCAGCCCCAGCATTTT. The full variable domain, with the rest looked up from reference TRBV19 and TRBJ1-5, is DGGITQSPKYLFRKEGQNVTLSCEQNLNHDAMYWYRQDPGQGLRLIYYSQIVNDFQKGDIAEGYSVSREKKESFPLTVTSAQKNPTAFYLCASQTTGTSNQPQHFGDGTRLSIL.

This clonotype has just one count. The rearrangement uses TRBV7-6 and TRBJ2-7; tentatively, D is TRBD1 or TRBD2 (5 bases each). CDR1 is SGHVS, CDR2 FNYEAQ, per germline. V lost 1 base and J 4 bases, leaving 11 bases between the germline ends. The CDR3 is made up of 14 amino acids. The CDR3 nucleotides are TGTGCCAGCAGCTTAGGGGTTGGGGGATACGAGCAGTACGTC. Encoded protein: CASSLGVGGYEQYV.

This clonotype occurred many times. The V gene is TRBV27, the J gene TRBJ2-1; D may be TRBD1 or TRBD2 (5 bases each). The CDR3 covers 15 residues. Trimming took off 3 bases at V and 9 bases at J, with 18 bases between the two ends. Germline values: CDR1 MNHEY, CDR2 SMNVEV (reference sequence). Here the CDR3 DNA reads TGTGCCAGCAGTTTCCCGGGACGGGGTCTCACTGAGCAGTTCTTC. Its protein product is CASSFPGRGLTEQFF.

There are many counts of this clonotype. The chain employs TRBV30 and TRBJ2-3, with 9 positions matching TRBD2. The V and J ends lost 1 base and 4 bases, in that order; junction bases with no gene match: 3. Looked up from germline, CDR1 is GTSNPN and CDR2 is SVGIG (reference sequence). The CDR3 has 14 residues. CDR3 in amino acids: CAWSAGGGADTQYF. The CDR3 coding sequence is TGTGCCTGGAGTGCCGGCGGGGGGGCAGATACGCAGTATTTT.

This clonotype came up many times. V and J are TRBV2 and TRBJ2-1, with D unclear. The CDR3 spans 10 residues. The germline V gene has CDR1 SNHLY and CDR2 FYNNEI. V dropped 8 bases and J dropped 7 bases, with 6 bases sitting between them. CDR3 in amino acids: CASLENEQFF. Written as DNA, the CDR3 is TGTGCCAGCCTAGAAAATGAGCAGTTCTTC. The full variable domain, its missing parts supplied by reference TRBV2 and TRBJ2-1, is EPEVTQTPSHQVTQMGQEVILRCVPISNHLYFYWYRQILGQKVEFLVSFYNNEISEKSEIFDDQFSVERPDGSNFTLKIRSTKLEDSAMYFCASLENEQFFGPGTRLTVL.

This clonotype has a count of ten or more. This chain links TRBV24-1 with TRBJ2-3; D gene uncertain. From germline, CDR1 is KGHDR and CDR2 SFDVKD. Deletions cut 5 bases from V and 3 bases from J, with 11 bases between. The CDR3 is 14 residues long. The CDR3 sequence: CATSAPYETDTQYF. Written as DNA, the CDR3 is TGTGCCACCAGTGCCCCCTACGAAACAGATACGCAGTATTTT.

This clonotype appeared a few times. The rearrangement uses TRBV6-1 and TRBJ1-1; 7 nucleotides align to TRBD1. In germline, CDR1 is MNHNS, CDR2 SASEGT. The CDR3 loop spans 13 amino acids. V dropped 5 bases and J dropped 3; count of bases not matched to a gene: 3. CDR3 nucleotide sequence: TGTGCCAGCAGTACGACAGGGTACACTGAAGCTTTCTTT. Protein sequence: CASSTTGYTEAFF.

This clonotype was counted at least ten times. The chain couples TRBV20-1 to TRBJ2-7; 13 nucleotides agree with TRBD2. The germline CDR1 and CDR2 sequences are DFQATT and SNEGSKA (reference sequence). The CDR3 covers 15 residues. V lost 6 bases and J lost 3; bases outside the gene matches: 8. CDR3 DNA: TGCAGTGCCATGAAAACTAGCGGGAGGGACTACGAGCAGTACTTC. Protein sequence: CSAMKTSGRDYEQYF.

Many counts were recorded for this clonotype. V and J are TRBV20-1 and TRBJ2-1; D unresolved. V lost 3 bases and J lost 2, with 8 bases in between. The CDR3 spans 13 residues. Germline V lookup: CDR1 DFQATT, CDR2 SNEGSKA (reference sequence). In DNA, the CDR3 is TGCAGTGCTAGTTATCGGGCCTACAATGAGCAGTTCTTC. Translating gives CSASYRAYNEQFF.

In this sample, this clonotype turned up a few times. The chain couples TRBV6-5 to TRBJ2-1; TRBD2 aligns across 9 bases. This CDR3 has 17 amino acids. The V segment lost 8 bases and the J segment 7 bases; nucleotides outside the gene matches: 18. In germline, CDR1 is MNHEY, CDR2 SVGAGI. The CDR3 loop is CASGPYQGTSSRNEQFF. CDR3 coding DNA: TGTGCCAGCGGACCTTACCAGGGGACTAGCTCGCGGAATGAGCAGTTCTTC.

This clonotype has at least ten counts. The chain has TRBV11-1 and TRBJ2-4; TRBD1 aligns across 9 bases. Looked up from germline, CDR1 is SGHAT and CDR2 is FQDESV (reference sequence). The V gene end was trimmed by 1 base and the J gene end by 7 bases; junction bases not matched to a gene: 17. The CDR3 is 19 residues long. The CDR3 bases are TGTGCCAGCAGCTTAGGGGGAATCCGGGACAGGGAGAGGGAGAACATTCAGTACTTC. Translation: CASSLGGIRDRERENIQYF.

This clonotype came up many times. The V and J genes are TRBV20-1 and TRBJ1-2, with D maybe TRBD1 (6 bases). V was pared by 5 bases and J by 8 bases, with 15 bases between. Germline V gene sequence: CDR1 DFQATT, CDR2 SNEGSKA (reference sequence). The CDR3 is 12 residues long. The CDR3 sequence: CSALRQEKGYTF. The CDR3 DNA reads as TGCAGTGCTCTACGACAGGAGAAAGGCTACACCTTC.

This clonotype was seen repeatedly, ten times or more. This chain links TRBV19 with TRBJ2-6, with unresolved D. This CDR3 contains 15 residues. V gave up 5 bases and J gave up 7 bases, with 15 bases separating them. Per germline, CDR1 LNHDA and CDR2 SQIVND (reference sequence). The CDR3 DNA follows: TGTGCCAGTAGTGGGGTCCCCACAAAAGCCAACGTCCTGACTTTC. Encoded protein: CASSGVPTKANVLTF.

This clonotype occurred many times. The CDR3, as DNA: TGTGCCAGCAGTCCCAAAGCCACAGGGAGGTGGGGAGAGACCCAGTACTTC. Its translation is CASSPKATGRWGETQYF. The chain carries TRBV12-3 or TRBV12-4 and TRBJ2-5; D possibly matches TRBD1 or TRBD2 (6 bases each). The CDR3 spans 17 residues. V shed 5 bases and J shed 4 bases, with 23 bases lying between them.

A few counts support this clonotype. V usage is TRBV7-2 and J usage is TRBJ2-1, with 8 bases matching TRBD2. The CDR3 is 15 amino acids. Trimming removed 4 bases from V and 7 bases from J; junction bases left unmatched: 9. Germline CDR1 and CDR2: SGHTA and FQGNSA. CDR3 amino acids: CASSYTGTRGNEQFF. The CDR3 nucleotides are TGTGCCAGCAGCTACACCGGGACTAGAGGGAATGAGCAGTTCTTC.

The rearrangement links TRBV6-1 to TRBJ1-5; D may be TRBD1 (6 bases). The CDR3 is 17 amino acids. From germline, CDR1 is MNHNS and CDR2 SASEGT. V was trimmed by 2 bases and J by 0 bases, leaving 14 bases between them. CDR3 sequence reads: CASSELGGVVSNQPQHF. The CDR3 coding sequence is TGTGCCAGCAGTGAATTAGGGGGTGTAGTTAGCAATCAGCCCCAGCATTTT.

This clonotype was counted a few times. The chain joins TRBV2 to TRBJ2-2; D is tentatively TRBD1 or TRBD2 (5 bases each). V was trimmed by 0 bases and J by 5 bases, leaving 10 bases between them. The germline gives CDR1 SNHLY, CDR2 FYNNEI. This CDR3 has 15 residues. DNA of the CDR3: TGTGCCAGCAGTGAAGCGCGGGCAGGGACCGGGGAGCTGTTTTTT. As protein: CASSEARAGTGELFF.

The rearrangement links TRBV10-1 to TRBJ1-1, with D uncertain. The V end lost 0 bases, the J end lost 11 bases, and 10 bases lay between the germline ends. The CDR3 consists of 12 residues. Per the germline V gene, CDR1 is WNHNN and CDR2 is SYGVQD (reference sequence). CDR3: CASSESGLRAFF. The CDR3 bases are TGCGCCAGCAGTGAGTCCGGCCTGAGGGCTTTCTTT.